This is a list of T cell receptor beta chains from one sample in a study of identifying expanded T cells in peripheral blood. The method was immunoSEQ multiplex PCR; TCRdb's version includes in-frame clones alone and lacks a portion of them. The sample records roughly 90,000 clones, roughly 85% being singletons. The sample taken for sequencing was blood. These receptor sequences come from a person between 18 and 75 years old in good health. Both conserved end residues are part of each CDR3. Each record gives: D gene, clone size, V gene, J gene, CDR3 protein, CDR3 DNA. D genes are given only for firm matches. Rows may omit the clone size; those that give it use once, few, many or a size class.

>-|-|TRBV6-5|TRBJ2-2
CASSYGGRWVGGELFF
TGTGCCAGCAGTTACGGGGGCAGGTGGGTCGGCGGGGAGCTGTTTTTT
>-|-|TRBV2|TRBJ2-7
CASSDSEQYF
TGTGCCAGCAGTGACAGCGAGCAGTACTTC
>TRBD1|-|TRBV27|TRBJ2-6
CASRWGQGGGANVLTF
TGTGCCAGCAGATGGGGACAGGGAGGAGGGGCCAACGTCCTGACTTTC
>-|-|TRBV19|TRBJ1-3
CASSFSKPLDNTIYF
TGTGCCAGTAGCTTCTCAAAGCCTCTTGACAACACCATATATTTT
>TRBD1|-|TRBV5-5|TRBJ2-3
CASSYLGPQGQDTQYF
TGTGCCAGCAGTTACCTCGGCCCACAGGGACAGGATACGCAGTATTTT
>-|few|TRBV20-1|TRBJ1-2
CSTRIDYGYTF
TGCAGTACCCGGATAGACTATGGCTACACCTTC
>TRBD1|-|TRBV29-1|TRBJ2-3
CSVTGTGVSSTDTQYF
TGCAGCGTGACAGGGACAGGGGTCTCTAGCACAGATACGCAGTATTTT
>-|-|TRBV5-5|TRBJ1-3
CASSQDGSSGNTIYF
TGTGCCAGCAGCCAGGACGGAAGCTCTGGAAACACCATATATTTT
>TRBD2|-|TRBV4-3|TRBJ2-1
CASSQDPRGGTTYNEQFF
TGCGCCAGCAGCCAAGATCCCCGGGGGGGGACCACCTACAATGAGCAGTTCTTC
>-|-|TRBV5-6|TRBJ1-5
CASGTGGPSGPQHF
TGTGCCAGCGGCACCGGTGGGCCGTCCGGGCCCCAGCATTTT
>TRBD1|once|TRBV7-9|TRBJ1-2
CASSLLDRIYGYTF
TGTGCCAGCAGCTTATTGGACAGGATCTATGGCTACACCTTC
>-|-|TRBV19|TRBJ2-3
CASSPKPLDTQYF
TGTGCCAGTAGTCCCAAACCTCTAGATACGCAGTATTTT
>-|-|TRBV13|TRBJ1-3
CASSLAGNTIYF
TGTGCCAGCAGCTTGGCGGGAAACACCATATATTTT
>TRBD1|once|TRBV11-3|TRBJ2-2
CASRTGTGVPNANTGELFF
TGTGCCAGCAGGACCGGGACAGGAGTCCCTAACGCGAACACCGGGGAGCTGTTTTTT
>-|-|TRBV7-3|TRBJ2-5
CASSPGMAKTQYF
TGTGCCAGCAGCCCCGGCATGGCGAAGACCCAGTACTTC
>-|-|TRBV6-5|TRBJ2-7
CAVGTSTYEQYF
TGTGCGGTAGGGACTTCGACCTACGAGCAGTACTTC
>-|-|TRBV6-5|TRBJ1-2
CASSYEGAGGYTF
TGTGCCAGCAGTTACGAAGGGGCGGGTGGCTACACCTTC
>TRBD1|-|TRBV19|TRBJ1-2
CASSRSGTGSYGYTF
TGTGCCAGTAGTAGGTCCGGGACAGGCAGTTATGGCTACACCTTC
>-|-|TRBV7-9|TRBJ2-1
CASSLANRGSYNEQFF
TGTGCCAGCAGCTTAGCGAACCGGGGCTCCTACAATGAGCAGTTCTTC
>-|-|TRBV29-1|TRBJ1-1
CSVRGHLNTEAFF
TGCAGCGTGCGGGGACATCTGAACACTGAAGCTTTCTTT
>-|-|TRBV6-5|TRBJ2-7
CASSAVREQYF
TGTGCCAGCAGTGCTGTAAGGGAGCAGTACTTC
>-|-|TRBV29-1|TRBJ2-1
CSVEGGSTSYNEQFF
TGCAGCGTTGAGGGAGGAAGTACGTCCTACAATGAGCAGTTCTTC
>-|once|TRBV4-3|TRBJ1-5
CASSLYARQPQHF
TGCGCCAGCAGCCTTTACGCTCGGCAGCCCCAGCATTTT
>-|-|TRBV7-2|TRBJ2-5
CASSLEGTPQETQYF
TGTGCCAGCAGCTTAGAAGGGACCCCCCAAGAGACCCAGTACTTC
>-|-|TRBV7-7|TRBJ2-3
CASSVAGTDTQYF
TGTGCCAGCAGCGTCGCAGGGACTGATACGCAGTATTTT
>TRBD2|-|TRBV5-4|TRBJ2-7
CASSLGIGGAGEQYF
TGTGCCAGCAGCTTGGGCATCGGGGGGGCGGGCGAGCAGTACTTC
>-|-|TRBV11-2|TRBJ1-2
CASRNWGGTANYGYTF
TGTGCCAGCAGGAACTGGGGGGGGACGGCTAACTATGGCTACACCTTC
>-|-|TRBV15|TRBJ1-5
CATSRDLGGNQPQHF
TGTGCCACCAGCAGAGATCTTGGGGGAAATCAGCCCCAGCATTTT
>-|-|TRBV18|TRBJ1-1
CASSTSPGLNTEAFF
TGTGCCAGCTCCACCAGTCCAGGTCTGAACACTGAAGCTTTCTTT
>-|-|TRBV5-1|TRBJ1-2
CASSLGDGYYGYTF
TGCGCCAGCAGCTTGGGGGACGGATACTATGGCTACACCTTC
>-|-|TRBV4-1|TRBJ1-1
CASSQGDIHEAFF
TGCGCCAGCAGCCAAGGGGATATCCATGAAGCTTTCTTT
>-|-|TRBV6-6|TRBJ1-1
CASSYGREAFF
TGTGCCAGCAGTTACGGCCGTGAAGCTTTCTTT
>-|-|TRBV7-2|TRBJ1-6
CASSLVPSNNSPLHF
TGTGCCAGCAGCTTAGTCCCCAGCAATAATTCACCCCTCCACTTT
>-|-|TRBV2|TRBJ1-1
CASSRLGSDTEAFF
TGTGCCAGCAGCCGGCTAGGCAGTGACACTGAAGCTTTCTTT
>TRBD1|-|TRBV5-4|TRBJ1-2
CASSRTGGSYNYGYTF
TGTGCCAGCAGCAGGACAGGGGGCTCGTATAACTATGGCTACACCTTC
>-|once|TRBV6-6|TRBJ1-2
CASTSGGGYTF
TGTGCCAGCACCTCCGGAGGTGGCTACACCTTC
>-|-|TRBV30|TRBJ2-3
CAWRPGGAGNTQYF
TGTGCCTGGAGGCCAGGGGGGGCCGGGAATACGCAGTATTTT
>TRBD1|-|TRBV6-5|TRBJ2-5
CASSYGDRNQETQYF
TGTGCCAGCAGTTATGGGGACAGAAACCAAGAGACCCAGTACTTC
>TRBD1|few|TRBV4-1|TRBJ1-1
CASSQPVRGLNTEAFF
TGCGCCAGCAGCCAACCCGTCAGGGGGCTAAACACTGAAGCTTTCTTT
>-|-|TRBV6-1|TRBJ2-7
CASRTNTRNSYEQYF
TGTGCCAGCAGGACCAATACCAGGAATTCCTACGAGCAGTACTTC
>-|once|TRBV6-1|TRBJ1-5
CASSHHRVDQPQHF
TGTGCCAGCAGTCATCACAGGGTTGATCAGCCCCAGCATTTT
>TRBD1|-|TRBV9|TRBJ1-1
CASSGGQGNTEAFF
TGTGCCAGCAGCGGAGGACAGGGGAACACTGAAGCTTTCTTT
>-|-|TRBV6-5|TRBJ1-3
CASSYQNTIYF
TGTGCCAGCAGTTACCAGAACACCATATATTTT
>TRBD2|-|TRBV5-4|TRBJ2-1
CASSLEASGYNEQFF
TGTGCCAGCAGCTTGGAAGCTAGCGGGTACAATGAGCAGTTCTTC
>-|once|TRBV9|TRBJ1-6
CASSVAVNSPLHF
TGTGCCAGCAGCGTAGCTGTTAATTCACCCCTCCACTTT
>-|-|TRBV11-2|TRBJ1-2
CASSLDGWARGYGYTF
TGTGCCAGCAGCTTAGATGGATGGGCCCGAGGCTATGGCTACACCTTC